This entry lists 9 T cell receptor beta chains sequenced from one sample in a study of Ad26.COV2.S vaccination and SARS-CoV-2 variants. The treatment was: around 19 received Ad26.COV2.S at low or high dose, single or two shots; roughly five received placebo; per-sample allocation not given. Specimen acquisition occurred on day 63 following the initial vaccine or placebo injection. Produced via immunoSEQ multiplex PCR; TCRdb's table is partial and in-frame only. The table includes some 340,000 clones, about 85% detected once. The sample here was peripheral blood, taken in a trial of Ad26.COV2.S vaccine versus placebo. The receptors were sampled from a person between 18 and 65 years old who received the Ad26.COV2.S COVID-19 vaccine or a placebo.

V gene TRBV3-1 (or the pseudogene TRBV3-2) combines with J gene TRBJ2-5, with 7 nucleotides matching TRBD1. V was clipped by 3 bases and J by 12 bases; unmatched bases: 16. The CDR3 sequence is 15 residues long. CDR1 is LGHDT and CDR2 is YNNKEL in the germline V gene (reference sequence). This CDR3 reads CASSQHEGAGSVKYF. The CDR3, as DNA: TGTGCCAGCAGCCAGCACGAGGGGGCTGGATCGGTAAAGTACTTC.

The V call is TRBV28, the J call TRBJ1-2, with a weak D call TRBD1 (6 bases). Trimming left V 5 bases short and J 3 bases short, with 10 bases between. CDR1 is MDHEN and CDR2 is SYDVKM in the germline V gene. The CDR3 loop spans 13 amino acids. The CDR3 is CASSTTGYYGYTF. The CDR3 DNA follows: TGTGCCAGCAGTACCACAGGGTACTATGGCTACACCTTC.

The chain links TRBV28 to TRBJ1-1; D is unresolved. CDR3 size: 13 residues. In germline, CDR1 is MDHEN, CDR2 SYDVKM. V lost 8 bases to trimming and J lost 3 bases, with 13 bases between them. The CDR3 DNA reads TGTGCCAGCCTGGCAATTAGGGACACTGAAGCTTTCTTT. It translates to CASLAIRDTEAFF.

The chain combines TRBV4-2 with TRBJ2-1; TRBD2 aligns across 10 bases. CDR3 length: 16 residues. Trimming took 2 bases from V and 7 from J; bases not matched to a gene: 8. Germline CDR1 and CDR2: LGHNA and YNFKEQ. CDR3 in amino acids: CASSQKAGGISNEQFF. CDR3 DNA: TGTGCCAGCAGCCAAAAAGCGGGGGGGATTTCGAATGAGCAGTTCTTC.

The chain links TRBV7-2 to TRBJ2-1, with 12 positions matching TRBD1. The CDR3 covers 15 residues. The V and J ends lost 5 bases and 6 bases, in that order; junction bases with no gene match: 5. Looked up from germline, CDR1 is SGHTA and CDR2 is FQGNSA. CDR3: CASSGTGGASNEQFF. The CDR3 DNA reads as TGTGCCAGCAGCGGGACAGGGGGCGCTTCCAATGAGCAGTTCTTC.

The chain joins TRBV28 to TRBJ1-1; D gene ambiguous. From germline, CDR1 is MDHEN and CDR2 SYDVKM. The V and J ends lost 2 bases and 3 bases respectively, with 10 bases between them. This CDR3 has 14 amino acids. The CDR3 here is CASSLEGLDTEAFF. The CDR3 coding sequence is TGTGCCAGCAGTTTAGAGGGCTTGGACACTGAAGCTTTCTTT. The variable domain in full, completed from reference TRBV28 and TRBJ1-1, reads DVKVTQSSRYLVKRTGEKVFLECVQDMDHENMFWYRQDPGLGLRLIYFSYDVKMKEKGDIPEGYSVSREKKERFSLILESASTNQTSMYLCASSLEGLDTEAFFGQGTRLTVV.

This chain links TRBV29-1 with TRBJ1-1; D is ambiguous. CDR3 length: 11 residues. V was pared by 4 bases and J by 8 bases, with 11 bases between. Germline CDR1 and CDR2: SQVTM and ANQGSEA. CDR3 nucleotide sequence: TGCAGCGTTGGGGTGGGAGGCGAAGCTTTCTTT. Residues: CSVGVGGEAFF.

This sequence joins TRBV11-3 and TRBJ1-1; the match to TRBD1 covers 9 bases. In germline, CDR1 is SGHNT, CDR2 YENEEA. The CDR3 loop spans 15 amino acids. Trimming removed 5 bases from V and 3 bases from J; junction bases left unmatched: 7. CDR3 in amino acids: CASSTGQGSDTEAFF. In DNA, the CDR3 is TGTGCCAGCAGCACCGGACAGGGGTCGGACACTGAAGCTTTCTTT.

This clone was found a few times. The rearrangement links TRBV2 to TRBJ1-2, with unresolved D. The length of the CDR3 is 14 residues. Looked up from germline, CDR1 is SNHLY and CDR2 is FYNNEI. Trimming left V 1 base short and J 4 bases short, with 10 bases between. CDR3 nucleotides: TGTGCCAGCAGTGAAGGCGACTGGGGCTATGGCTACACCTTC. It yields the protein CASSEGDWGYGYTF.